Here is one T cell receptor beta chain with its context. This specimen comes from a study of cytomegalovirus exposure and HLA in healthy donors. Researchers ran the PCR with 60 Vbeta and 13 Jbeta primers. Repertoires were generated with immunoSEQ multiplex PCR, while TCRdb's copy carries only in-frame clones and drops some. The sample holds 160,000 or so clones; under 90% are singletons and the top ten take about 4.5%. J lost 2 bases, V lost 4 bases, and 21 bases had no gene match. The germline V gene encodes CDR1 LNHNV and CDR2 YYDKDF (reference sequence). This CDR3 comprises 21 residues. V and J are TRBV15 and TRBJ1-5; the match to TRBD1 covers 9 bases. This sequence was found in a young man in good health and CMV-seronegative. Material: PBMCs. CDR3 sequence reads: CATSTSWVGTGRGWGNQPQHF. The CDR3 nucleotides read TGTGCCACCAGCACAAGTTGGGTTGGGACAGGGAGGGGTTGGGGCAATCAGCCCCAGCATTTT.